These 28 T cell receptor beta chains were sequenced from one sample in a study of blood T cell repertoires in COVID-19. Profiled with immunoSEQ multiplex PCR; TCRdb holds only in-frame clones, not every one. The data show some 450,000 clones, 70% to 90% seen once. The sample was peripheral blood. These receptors were collected from a young man with COVID-19, enrolled during active disease.

V usage is TRBV7-9 and J usage is TRBJ1-1, with D possibly matching TRBD1 (6 bases). The CDR3 has 15 amino acids. V was cut by 11 bases and J by 0 bases, with 19 bases left in between. Germline CDR1 is SEHNR and CDR2 is FQNEAQ (reference sequence). DNA of the CDR3: TGTGCCGGAAAAGACGATAGGGGGATGAACACTGAAGCTTTCTTT. This translates into CAGKDDRGMNTEAFF.

Points on this clone: Because the CDR3's place on the DNA is in doubt, the DNA is left out and the CDR3 is given as listed by TCRdb. The V gene is TRBV21-1, the J gene TRBJ2-6; TRBD2, the table's D call, was not compared with the DNA. TRBV21-1 is shown as a pseudogene. From its first to its last residue, the CDR3 has 19 amino acids. CDR3 sequence: CASSARGGLWASGANVLTF.

The chain has TRBV5-6 and TRBJ2-1; TRBD2 agrees at 9 bases. The germline CDR1 and CDR2 sequences are SGHDT and YYEEEE. CDR3 length: 19 amino acids. J lost 4 bases, V lost 0 bases, and 14 bases had no gene match. CDR3 in amino acids: CASSLALRTSVLLYNEQFF. The DNA for the CDR3 is TGTGCCAGCAGCTTGGCCTTGAGGACTAGCGTCTTACTATACAATGAGCAGTTCTTC.

V and J are TRBV5-8 and TRBJ1-6, with no clear D. The CDR3 has 16 residues. Trimming removed 0 bases from V and 4 bases from J, with 11 bases in between. CDR1 and CDR2 from the germline V gene are SGHTS and YDEGEE. The CDR3 is CASSLAGNLYNSPLHF. The CDR3 bases are TGTGCCAGCAGCTTGGCCGGGAACCTGTATAATTCACCCCTCCACTTT.

The chain has TRBV11-2 and TRBJ2-7; 9 nucleotides align to TRBD1. V lost 6 bases, J lost 1 base, and 10 bases stayed unmatched. The CDR3 runs to 16 residues. Per germline, CDR1 SGHAT and CDR2 FQNNGV. The CDR3 sequence is CASRYAGTGTSYEQYF. The CDR3 nucleotides are TGTGCCAGCAGATACGCCGGGACAGGGACGTCCTACGAGCAGTACTTC.

The chain is built from TRBV6-1 and TRBJ2-7; D possibly corresponds to TRBD1 (5 bases). CDR1 MNHNS and CDR2 SASEGT come from the germline V gene. The V end was cut by 1 base, the J end by 3 bases, with 7 bases between. The CDR3 has 13 residues. The CDR3 sequence is CASSEGGIYEQYF. The CDR3 DNA reads as TGTGCCAGCAGTGAAGGGGGCATCTACGAGCAGTACTTC.

The chain couples TRBV11-3 to TRBJ2-7; D perhaps matches TRBD2 (5 bases). The V gene lost 1 base and the J gene lost 6 bases, with 16 bases spanning the gap. Germline assignment: CDR1 SGHNT and CDR2 YENEEA. The CDR3 is 15 residues long. This chain's CDR3 is CASSLGSGSVSEQYF. The CDR3 nucleotides read TGTGCCAGCAGCTTAGGATCGGGATCGGTTTCCGAGCAGTACTTC. Together with reference TRBV11-3 and TRBJ2-7, the CDR3 gives the full variable domain: EAGVVQSPRYKIIEKKQPVAFWCNPISGHNTLYWYLQNLGQGPELLIRYENEEAVDDSQLPKDRFSAERLKGVDSTLKIQPAELGDSAVYLCASSLGSGSVSEQYFGPGTRLTVT.

This rearrangement joins TRBV12-5 to TRBJ1-5; 9 bases fit TRBD1. The CDR3 loop spans 14 amino acids. With 6 bases clipped from V and 4 bases from J, the junction kept 4 bases outside the gene matches. The germline gives CDR1 LGHNT, CDR2 FRNRAP. CDR3 region: CASGTGGANQPQHF. DNA of the CDR3: TGTGCTAGTGGAACAGGGGGCGCGAATCAGCCCCAGCATTTT.

This CDR3 reads CASSFYSGPYNEQFF. The CDR3 bases are TGTGCCAGCAGCTTTTACAGCGGACCCTACAATGAGCAGTTCTTC. V is TRBV5-6 and J is TRBJ2-1; D perhaps matches TRBD2 (5 bases). The CDR3 has 15 amino acids. V lost 2 bases to trimming and J lost 2 bases, with 11 bases between them. The V gene's germline CDR1 is SGHDT and CDR2 YYEEEE.

The chain carries TRBV3-1 (or the pseudogene TRBV3-2) and TRBJ2-2; D perhaps matches TRBD1 (5 bases). This CDR3 has 16 residues. CDR1 LGHDT and CDR2 YNNKEL come from the germline V gene (reference sequence). V was clipped by 1 base and J by 4 bases, with 13 bases between them. In DNA form, the CDR3 reads TGTGCCAGCAGCCAAGGGTCCCAGGGTTTCACCGGGGAGCTGTTTTTT. This encodes CASSQGSQGFTGELFF.

V and J are TRBV4-2 and TRBJ1-1; D gene ambiguous. The germline gives CDR1 LGHNA, CDR2 YNFKEQ. V shed 4 bases and J shed 5 bases, with 11 bases lying between them. CDR3 length equals 13 residues. CDR3 in amino acids: CASSPPMRTEAFF. For the CDR3, the DNA is TGTGCCAGCAGCCCTCCAATGAGGACTGAAGCTTTCTTT.

Note on this clone: Other DNA sequences of this sample code for an identical CDR3. This chain links TRBV19 with TRBJ2-1, with 12 bases identical to TRBD2. Per germline, CDR1 LNHDA and CDR2 SQIVND (reference sequence). V was pared by 5 bases and J by 7 bases, with 0 bases of the junction left unmatched. The CDR3 sequence is 13 residues long. The CDR3 region is CASSLAGGNEQFF. DNA of the CDR3: TGTGCCAGTAGTCTAGCGGGGGGGAATGAGCAGTTCTTC.

Notes on this clone: The sample has other DNA sequences that encode this CDR3 too. The CDR3 bases are TGTGCCAGTAGTATCGGTCCCTATGGCTACACCTTC. Translation: CASSIGPYGYTF. The chain has TRBV19 and TRBJ1-2; D not certain. V lost 3 bases, J lost 4 bases, and 6 bases lay in between. The CDR3 has 12 residues. Germline loops: CDR1 LNHDA, CDR2 SQIVND (reference sequence).

This rearrangement joins TRBV4-2 to TRBJ1-1; the D is unclear. CDR3 length equals 16 residues. Germline CDR1 and CDR2: LGHNA and YNFKEQ. Trimming pared 4 bases from V and 5 bases from J, leaving 20 bases between. The DNA of the CDR3 is TGTGCCAGCAGCCCACGGCTCGGGGAAGGAGAGACTGAAGCTTTCTTT. This encodes CASSPRLGEGETEAFF.

The J gene is TRBJ2-3, the V gene TRBV11-3; TRBD2 aligns across 9 bases. From germline, CDR1 is SGHNT and CDR2 YENEEA. This CDR3 spans 14 amino acids. V was pared by 5 bases and J by 4 bases, with 4 bases of the junction left unmatched. The CDR3 region is CASSLSGRPDTQYF. The CDR3, as DNA: TGTGCCAGCAGCCTTAGCGGGAGACCAGATACGCAGTATTTT.

This clone has just one count. V gene TRBV5-6 combines with J gene TRBJ1-6, with no clear D. The CDR3 is made up of 13 amino acids. V lost 4 bases and J lost 7, with 9 bases in between. Germline values: CDR1 SGHDT, CDR2 YYEEEE. The CDR3: CASSREANSPLHF. The CDR3 DNA follows: TGTGCCAGCAGCCGGGAGGCGAATTCACCCCTCCACTTT.

The V gene is TRBV10-1, the J gene TRBJ2-1, with TRBD2 identical over 7 bases. V was clipped by 5 bases and J by 7 bases; unmatched bases: 8. Germline lookup yields CDR1 WNHNN and CDR2 SYGVQD (reference sequence). CDR3 length: 14 residues. The CDR3 sequence is CASSTGTTGNEQFF. DNA of the CDR3: TGCGCCAGCAGTACCGGGACTACCGGTAATGAGCAGTTCTTC.

This clone has a single count. The chain employs TRBV19 and TRBJ1-3, with D perhaps matching TRBD1 (5 bases). This CDR3 contains 16 residues. Germline assignment: CDR1 LNHDA and CDR2 SQIVND (reference sequence). Trimming took off 6 bases at V and 0 bases at J, with 15 bases between the two ends. The CDR3 DNA is TGTGCCAGTAGACCTAGGGGATACCACTCTGGAAACACCATATATTTT. It encodes CASRPRGYHSGNTIYF.

The chain uses TRBV5-8 and TRBJ2-3, with 7 nucleotides matching TRBD2. This CDR3 has 16 amino acids. Germline V gene sequence: CDR1 SGHTS, CDR2 YDEGEE. With 0 bases clipped from V and 4 bases from J, the junction kept 8 bases outside the gene matches. CDR3 nucleotides: TGTGCCAGCAGCTTGGATGTGGGCGGGAGAGCAGATACGCAGTATTTT. It encodes CASSLDVGGRADTQYF.

This rearrangement joins TRBV3-1 (or the pseudogene TRBV3-2) to TRBJ2-1; a possible D gene is TRBD2 (5 bases). The CDR3 spans 13 residues. Germline values: CDR1 LGHDT, CDR2 YNNKEL (reference sequence). V lost 1 base and J lost 12, with 13 bases in between. The CDR3 reads CASSQGSAGAQFF. CDR3 DNA sequence: TGTGCCAGCAGCCAAGGATCTGCGGGCGCGCAGTTCTTC.

J is TRBJ2-7 and V is TRBV2; no reliable D call. The CDR3 totals 13 residues. Trimming took off 0 bases at V and 0 bases at J, with 3 bases between the two ends. Germline V lookup: CDR1 SNHLY, CDR2 FYNNEI. The CDR3 DNA is TGTGCCAGCAGTGAAGCCCTCTCCTACGAGCAGTACTTC. It codes for CASSEALSYEQYF.

The chain couples TRBV7-9 to TRBJ1-5, with D uncertain. This CDR3 has 13 amino acids. The V and J ends lost 2 bases and 3 bases respectively, with 5 bases between them. The germline V gene encodes CDR1 SEHNR and CDR2 FQNEAQ (reference sequence). For the CDR3, the DNA is TGTGCCAGCAGCTTATCGTACAATCAGCCCCAGCATTTT. Protein: CASSLSYNQPQHF.

CDR3 sequence reads: CASSRGQGGISYNEQFF. Here the CDR3 DNA reads TGTGCCAGCAGCCGTGGACAGGGAGGGATCTCCTACAATGAGCAGTTCTTC. This sequence joins TRBV7-6 and TRBJ2-1; tentatively, D is TRBD1 (8 bases). The germline V gene has CDR1 SGHVS and CDR2 FNYEAQ. The CDR3 spans 17 residues. With 5 bases removed from V and 0 bases from J, the gap between germline ends came to 17 bases. Using reference TRBV7-6 and TRBJ2-1 for the parts outside the CDR3, the full variable domain is GAGVSQSPRYKVTKRGQDVALRCDPISGHVSLYWYRQALGQGPEFLTYFNYEAQQDKSGLPNDRFSAERPEGSISTLTIQRTEQRDSAMYRCASSRGQGGISYNEQFFGPGTRLTVL.

The CDR3 loop is CASSLVGRGTGYEQYF. CDR3 DNA sequence: TGTGCCAGCAGCTTAGTGGGTCGAGGGACAGGGTACGAGCAGTACTTC. The J gene is TRBJ2-7, the V gene TRBV7-9, with 9 bases identical to TRBD1. Germline-derived CDR1 and CDR2 are SEHNR and FQNEAQ (reference sequence). The CDR3 runs to 16 residues. V shed 1 base, J shed 4 bases, and the junction held 8 bases outside the gene matches.

V is TRBV11-2 and J is TRBJ1-6; D call uncertain. Germline V lookup: CDR1 SGHAT, CDR2 FQNNGV. V lost 3 bases and J lost 9, with 12 bases in between. CDR3 length equals 14 residues. CDR3: CASSFVPGSSPLHF. The CDR3 DNA follows: TGTGCCAGCAGCTTCGTCCCCGGGAGTTCACCCCTCCACTTT.

The DNA for the CDR3 is TGTGCCAGCAGCCAAAACAAGTTAGAGCAGTTCTTC. As protein: CASSQNKLEQFF. V and J are TRBV14 and TRBJ2-1, with D unclear. CDR1 SGHDN and CDR2 FVKESK come from the germline V gene. CDR3 size: 12 residues. V was trimmed by 2 bases and J by 10 bases, leaving 9 bases between them.

The genes are TRBV14 and TRBJ2-1, with 7 bases lining up with TRBD1. Germline V gene lookup returns CDR1 SGHDN and CDR2 FVKESK. This CDR3 region has 14 residues. V shed 6 bases, J shed 4 bases, and the junction held 6 bases outside the gene matches. DNA for the CDR3: TGTGCCAGCAGGGAGACAGGGCTTTACAATGAGCAGTTCTTC. Its translation is CASRETGLYNEQFF.

The chain combines TRBV28 with TRBJ1-5; no definite D call. V lost 5 bases and J lost 3, with 8 bases in between. CDR1 MDHEN and CDR2 SYDVKM come from the germline V gene. The CDR3 runs 13 residues. CDR3 DNA: TGTGCCAGCAGTGAGGGAACCAATCAGCCCCAGCATTTT. This gives the protein CASSEGTNQPQHF.